The 7 T cell receptor beta chains below all came from one sample that was sequenced in a study of blood T cell repertoires in COVID-19. Profiling relied on immunoSEQ multiplex PCR, and the TCRdb table lists in-frame clones only, not all of them. The sample has approximately 69,000 clones, roughly 80% seen once. Sequencing was done on a sample of peripheral blood. The receptors stem from a woman aged 55 to 70 with acute or convalescent COVID-19.

This clone was counted once. The CDR3 bases are TGTGCCAGTAGTATGAGCGCCCGGGAGACCCAGTACTTC. Residues: CASSMSARETQYF. The chain couples TRBV19 to TRBJ2-5; D uncertain. There are 13 residues in the CDR3. Germline loops: CDR1 LNHDA, CDR2 SQIVND (reference sequence). V lost 3 bases and J 5 bases, leaving 10 bases between the germline ends.

This clone came up a few times. The chain recombines TRBV20-1 with TRBJ2-7; D is unresolved. V was shortened by 3 bases and J by 0 bases, with 9 bases between the two germline ends. There are 13 residues in the CDR3. Germline V gene data show CDR1 as DFQATT and CDR2 as SNEGSKA (reference sequence). This chain's CDR3 is CSASTFSSYEQYF. The CDR3 DNA follows: TGCAGTGCTAGTACATTCAGCTCCTACGAGCAGTACTTC.

A remark on this clone: Other DNA variants within this sample encode the same CDR3. The CDR3 DNA reads as TGTGCCAGCAGTAATCAGGGGGGTGTTGGCGGGGATGAAAAACTGTTTTTT. Its protein product is CASSNQGGVGGDEKLFF. The chain combines TRBV28 with TRBJ1-4; TRBD1 aligns across 7 bases. The CDR3 length is 17 residues. Looked up from germline, CDR1 is MDHEN and CDR2 is SYDVKM. V gave up 5 bases and J gave up 6 bases; unmatched junction bases: 15.

J is TRBJ2-1 and V is TRBV7-8, with TRBD1 matching 7 bases. The CDR3 has 13 residues. Unmatched junction bases numbered 7, after V lost 8 bases and J lost 6 bases. In germline, CDR1 is SGHVS, CDR2 FQNEAQ. CDR3 loop: CASQEDRVNEQFF. In DNA form, the CDR3 reads TGTGCCAGCCAAGAAGACAGGGTCAATGAGCAGTTCTTC.

The rearrangement joins TRBV30 to TRBJ1-1; tentatively, D is TRBD1 (6 bases). V lost 0 bases, J lost 10 bases, and 12 bases lay in between. There are 12 residues in the CDR3. Per germline, CDR1 GTSNPN and CDR2 SVGIG (reference sequence). CDR3 region: CAWSVSGDRAFF. The DNA of the CDR3 is TGTGCCTGGAGTGTATCAGGGGATCGAGCTTTCTTT.

The V call is TRBV5-1, the J call TRBJ2-2; weak D call: TRBD2 (5 bases). The CDR3 totals 15 residues. V lost 0 bases to trimming and J lost 5 bases, with 11 bases between them. Per germline, CDR1 SGHRS and CDR2 YFSETQ. The CDR3 nucleotides read TGCGCCAGCAGCTTGGATCCCCGGAGGACCGGGGAGCTGTTTTTT. Its protein product is CASSLDPRRTGELFF. The complete variable domain, with remaining parts taken from reference TRBV5-1 and TRBJ2-2, reads KAGVTQTPRYLIKTRGQQVTLSCSPISGHRSVSWYQQTPGQGLQFLFEYFSETQRNKGNFPGRFSGRQFSNSRSEMNVSTLELGDSALYLCASSLDPRRTGELFFGEGSRLTVL.

A few counts support this clone. V gene TRBV5-1 combines with J gene TRBJ2-7; 12 positions agree with TRBD2. This CDR3 region has 14 residues. V was clipped by 5 bases and J by 3 bases; unmatched bases: 3. Per the germline V gene, CDR1 is SGHRS and CDR2 is YFSETQ. CDR3 in amino acids: CASSPTSGSYEQYF. DNA for the CDR3: TGCGCCAGCAGTCCGACTAGCGGGAGCTACGAGCAGTACTTC.